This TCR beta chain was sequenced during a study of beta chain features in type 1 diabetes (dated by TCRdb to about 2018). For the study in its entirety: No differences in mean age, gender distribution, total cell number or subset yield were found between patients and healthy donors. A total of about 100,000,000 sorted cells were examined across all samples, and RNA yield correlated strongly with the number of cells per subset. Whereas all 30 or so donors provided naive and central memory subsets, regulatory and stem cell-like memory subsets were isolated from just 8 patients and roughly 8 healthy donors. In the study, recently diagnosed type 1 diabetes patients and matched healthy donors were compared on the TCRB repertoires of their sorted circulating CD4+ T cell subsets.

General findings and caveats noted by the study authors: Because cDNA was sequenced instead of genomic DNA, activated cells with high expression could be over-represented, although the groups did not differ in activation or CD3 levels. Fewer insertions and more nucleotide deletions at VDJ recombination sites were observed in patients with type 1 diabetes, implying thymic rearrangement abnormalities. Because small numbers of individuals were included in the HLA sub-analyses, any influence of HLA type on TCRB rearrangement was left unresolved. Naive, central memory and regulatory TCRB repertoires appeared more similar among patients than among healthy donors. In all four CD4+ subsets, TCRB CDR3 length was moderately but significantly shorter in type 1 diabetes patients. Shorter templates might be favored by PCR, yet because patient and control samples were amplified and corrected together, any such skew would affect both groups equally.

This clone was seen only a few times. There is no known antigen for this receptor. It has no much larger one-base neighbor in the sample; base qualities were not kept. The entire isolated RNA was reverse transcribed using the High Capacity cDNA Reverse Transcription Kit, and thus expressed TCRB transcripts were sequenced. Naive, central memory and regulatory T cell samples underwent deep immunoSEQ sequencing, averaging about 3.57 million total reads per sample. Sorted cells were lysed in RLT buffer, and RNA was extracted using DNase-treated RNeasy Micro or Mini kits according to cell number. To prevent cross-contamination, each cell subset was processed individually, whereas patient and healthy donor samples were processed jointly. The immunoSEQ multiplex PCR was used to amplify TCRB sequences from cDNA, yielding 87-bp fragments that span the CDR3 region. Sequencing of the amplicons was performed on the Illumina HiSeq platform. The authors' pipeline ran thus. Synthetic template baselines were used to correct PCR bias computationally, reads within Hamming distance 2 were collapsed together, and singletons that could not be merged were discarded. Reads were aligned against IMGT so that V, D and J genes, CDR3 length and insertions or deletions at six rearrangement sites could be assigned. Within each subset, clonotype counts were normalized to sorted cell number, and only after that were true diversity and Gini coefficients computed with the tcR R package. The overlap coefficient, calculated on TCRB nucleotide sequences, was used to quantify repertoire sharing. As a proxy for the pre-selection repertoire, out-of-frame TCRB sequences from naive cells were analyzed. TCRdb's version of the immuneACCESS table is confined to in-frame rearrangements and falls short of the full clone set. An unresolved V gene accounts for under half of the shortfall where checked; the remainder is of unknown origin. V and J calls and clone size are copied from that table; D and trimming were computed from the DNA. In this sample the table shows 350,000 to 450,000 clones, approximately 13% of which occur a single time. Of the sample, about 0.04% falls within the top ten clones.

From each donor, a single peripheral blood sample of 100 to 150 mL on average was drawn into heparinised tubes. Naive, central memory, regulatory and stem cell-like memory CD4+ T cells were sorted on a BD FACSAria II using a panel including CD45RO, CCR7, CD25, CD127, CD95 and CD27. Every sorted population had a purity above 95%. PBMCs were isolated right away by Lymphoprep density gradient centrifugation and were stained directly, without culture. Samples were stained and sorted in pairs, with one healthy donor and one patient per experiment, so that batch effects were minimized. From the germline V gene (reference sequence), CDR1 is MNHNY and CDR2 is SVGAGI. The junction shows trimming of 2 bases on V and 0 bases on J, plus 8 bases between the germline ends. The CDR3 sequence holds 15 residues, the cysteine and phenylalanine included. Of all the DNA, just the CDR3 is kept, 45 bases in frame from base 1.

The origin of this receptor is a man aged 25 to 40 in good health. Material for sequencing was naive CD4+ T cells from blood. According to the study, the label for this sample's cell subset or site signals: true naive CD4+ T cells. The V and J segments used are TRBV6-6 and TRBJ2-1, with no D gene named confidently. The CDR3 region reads CASSYSRSSYNEQFF. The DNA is TGTGCCAGCAGTTACAGCCGGAGCTCCTACAATGAGCAGTTCTTC.